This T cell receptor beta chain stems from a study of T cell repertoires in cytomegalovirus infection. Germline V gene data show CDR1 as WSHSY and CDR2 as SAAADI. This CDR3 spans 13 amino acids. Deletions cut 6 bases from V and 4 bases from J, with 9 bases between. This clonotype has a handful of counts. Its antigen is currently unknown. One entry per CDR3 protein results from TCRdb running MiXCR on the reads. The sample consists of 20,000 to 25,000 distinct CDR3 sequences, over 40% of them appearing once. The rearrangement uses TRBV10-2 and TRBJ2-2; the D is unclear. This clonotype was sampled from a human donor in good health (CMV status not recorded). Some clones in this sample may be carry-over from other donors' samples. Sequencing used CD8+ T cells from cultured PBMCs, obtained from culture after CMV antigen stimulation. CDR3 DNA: TGCGCCAGCAGCGCCTCGACCACCGGGGAGCTGTTTTTT. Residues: CASSASTTGELFF.